The 13 T cell receptor beta chains below come from one sample, sequenced in a study of blood T cell repertoires in COVID-19. Profiling relied on immunoSEQ multiplex PCR, and the TCRdb table lists in-frame clones only, not all of them. The profile shows about 300,000 clones, approximately 90% of them singletons. The sample comprised peripheral blood. The receptors originated from a woman in her 50s with COVID-19, enrolled during active disease.

The chain couples TRBV19 to TRBJ2-3; a possible D gene is TRBD2 (5 bases). The CDR3 is 14 amino acids. The ends were cut back, 4 bases at V and 5 bases at J, with 13 bases in the middle. Per the germline V gene, CDR1 is LNHDA and CDR2 is SQIVND (reference sequence). This CDR3 reads CASSNLRAGDTQYF. The CDR3 DNA sequence: TGTGCCAGTAGTAATCTTCGGGCGGGAGATACGCAGTATTTT. Full variable domain (remainder filled in from reference TRBV19 and TRBJ2-3): DGGITQSPKYLFRKEGQNVTLSCEQNLNHDAMYWYRQDPGQGLRLIYYSQIVNDFQKGDIAEGYSVSREKKESFPLTVTSAQKNPTAFYLCASSNLRAGDTQYFGPGTRLTVL.

The chain combines TRBV5-5 with TRBJ2-7, with TRBD1 matching 7 bases. The V gene's germline CDR1 is SGHKS and CDR2 YYEKEE (reference sequence). J was trimmed by 3 bases and V by 0 bases; bases with no gene match: 6. The CDR3 loop spans 15 amino acids. CDR3 in amino acids: CASSLAARGYYEQYF. CDR3 bases: TGTGCCAGCAGCTTGGCCGCCAGGGGGTACTACGAGCAGTACTTC.

The DNA for the CDR3 is TGCGCCAGCAGCTTGGCCGGGACAGGGGCCGGGGTTACTGAAGCTTTCTTT. This gives the protein CASSLAGTGAGVTEAFF. V and J are TRBV5-1 and TRBJ1-1; 10 bases are a match to TRBD1. The length of the CDR3 is 17 residues. V gave up 0 bases and J gave up 5 bases; unmatched junction bases: 10. Germline values: CDR1 SGHRS, CDR2 YFSETQ.

The V and J genes are TRBV29-1 and TRBJ2-5; D not certain. Germline-derived CDR1 and CDR2 are SQVTM and ANQGSEA. CDR3 size: 13 residues. V was shortened by 8 bases and J by 0 bases, with 13 bases between the two germline ends. CDR3 in amino acids: CSFSHINQETQYF. The DNA of the CDR3 is TGCAGCTTTTCACACATTAACCAAGAGACCCAGTACTTC.

The chain combines TRBV7-7 with TRBJ2-1; D gene ambiguous. This CDR3 is 13 amino acids long. V was shortened by 1 base and J by 10 bases, with 11 bases between the two germline ends. The germline gives CDR1 SSHAT, CDR2 FNYEAQ (reference sequence). For the CDR3, the DNA is TGTGCCAGCAGCTTAGGCCCTGCCAGGGAGCAGTTCTTC. Its protein product is CASSLGPAREQFF.

The V and J genes are TRBV5-1 and TRBJ2-5; D possibly corresponds to TRBD1 (6 bases). This CDR3 is 14 amino acids long. V was clipped by 2 bases and J by 5 bases, with 13 bases between them. CDR1 and CDR2 from the germline V gene are SGHRS and YFSETQ. The CDR3 sequence: CASSLPGQVETQYF. For the CDR3, the DNA is TGCGCCAGCAGCTTACCGGGACAAGTCGAGACCCAGTACTTC. Full variable domain (missing parts from reference TRBV5-1 and TRBJ2-5): KAGVTQTPRYLIKTRGQQVTLSCSPISGHRSVSWYQQTPGQGLQFLFEYFSETQRNKGNFPGRFSGRQFSNSRSEMNVSTLELGDSALYLCASSLPGQVETQYFGPGTRLLVL.

This rearrangement joins TRBV4-3 to TRBJ1-6, with unresolved D. V dropped 0 bases and J dropped 7 bases, with 16 bases sitting between them. CDR1 is LGHNA and CDR2 is YSLEER in the germline V gene. There are 17 residues in the CDR3. The CDR3 region is CASSQDLAGRKNSPLHF. As DNA, the CDR3 is TGCGCCAGCAGCCAAGATTTGGCAGGCCGAAAAAATTCACCCCTCCACTTT.

V gene TRBV3-1 (or the pseudogene TRBV3-2) combines with J gene TRBJ2-7; 8 nucleotides align to TRBD1. CDR1 is LGHDT, CDR2 YNNKEL, per germline (reference sequence). The CDR3 consists of 14 residues. V shed 0 bases and J 3 bases; nucleotides not matched to a gene: 1. CDR3 sequence: CASSQDRGLYEQYF. The DNA for the CDR3 is TGTGCCAGCAGCCAAGACAGGGGGCTCTACGAGCAGTACTTC.

J is TRBJ2-3 and V is TRBV27, with 9 bases lining up with TRBD2. Germline V gene lookup returns CDR1 MNHEY and CDR2 SMNVEV (reference sequence). Germline trimming cut 5 bases from V and 4 bases from J; bases unmatched to any gene: 13. This CDR3 comprises 17 residues. The CDR3 region is CASSLQRSSGRSDTQYF. The DNA for the CDR3 is TGTGCCAGCAGTCTCCAAAGGAGTAGCGGGAGATCAGATACGCAGTATTTT.

The chain links TRBV15 to TRBJ2-7; 12 bases fit TRBD1. Trimming at V came to 0 bases and at J to 0 bases, leaving 0 bases not matched to a gene. There are 16 residues in the CDR3. Looked up from germline, CDR1 is LNHNV and CDR2 is YYDKDF (reference sequence). CDR3 sequence (DNA): TGTGCCACCAGCAGAGAGGGACAGGGGGCCTCCTACGAGCAGTACTTC. Residues: CATSREGQGASYEQYF.

The chain has TRBV5-4 and TRBJ2-7; D is undetermined. V was clipped by 0 bases and J by 6 bases, with 13 bases between them. Germline lookup yields CDR1 SGHNT and CDR2 YYREEE (reference sequence). CDR3 length: 14 amino acids. CDR3 in DNA: TGTGCCAGCAGCTTGGCTACTACCCCGACCGAGCAGTACTTC. It codes for CASSLATTPTEQYF.

The chain carries TRBV27 and TRBJ2-1; 12 bases align to TRBD2. Looked up from germline, CDR1 is MNHEY and CDR2 is SMNVEV (reference sequence). The ends lost 6 bases at V and 6 bases at J; junction bases unmatched: 6. The CDR3 is made up of 15 amino acids. CDR3 in amino acids: CASSPSGRAANEQFF. The CDR3 bases are TGTGCCAGCAGCCCTAGCGGGAGGGCGGCCAATGAGCAGTTCTTC.

The J gene is TRBJ1-5, the V gene TRBV3-1 (or the pseudogene TRBV3-2), with 9 bases fitting TRBD1. J was trimmed by 6 bases and V by 5 bases; bases with no gene match: 8. CDR3 length equals 15 residues. In germline, CDR1 is LGHDT, CDR2 YNNKEL (reference sequence). The CDR3, as DNA: TGTGCCAGCAGCTTGACAGGGGGTAGTGTTCAGCCCCAGCATTTT. It translates to CASSLTGGSVQPQHF.